One sample yielded the 30 T cell receptor beta chains listed below, sequenced in a study of T cells after yellow fever vaccination. TCRdb processed the 5' RACE reads anew with MiXCR; each CDR3 protein has one entry. The repertoire includes approximately 260,000 distinct CDR3 sequences, about an eighth of them detected once, and around 0.49% sits in the top ten. This specimen consisted of CD4+ T cells sorted from PBMCs, obtained 45 days after the yellow fever booster vaccination. All receptors derive from a man between 25 and 39 years old who received the YFV17D yellow fever vaccine.

This clonotype appeared many times. This chain connects TRBV12-3 or TRBV12-4 to TRBJ2-1; 8 bases fit TRBD1. The CDR3 sequence is 14 residues long. Trimming took 7 bases from V and 4 from J; bases not matched to a gene: 6. The CDR3 spells CASTQGGPYNEQFF. The CDR3 DNA follows: TGTGCCAGCACACAGGGGGGCCCGTACAATGAGCAGTTCTTC.

This clonotype was observed a handful of times. The chain has TRBV3-1 and TRBJ1-2; a weak D match, TRBD1 (5 bases). With 5 bases removed from V and 3 bases from J, the gap between germline ends came to 16 bases. Germline loops: CDR1 LGHDT, CDR2 YNNKEL (reference sequence). The CDR3 is 15 residues long. CDR3 bases: TGTGCCAGCAGCTCATTTACGACAGCGTACTATGGCTACACCTTC. Protein product: CASSSFTTAYYGYTF.

The chain joins TRBV20-1 to TRBJ2-3; the D call may be TRBD1 or TRBD2 (5 bases each). Per germline, CDR1 DFQATT and CDR2 SNEGSKA (reference sequence). Trimming took off 4 bases at V and 5 bases at J, with 28 bases between the two ends. The CDR3 covers 18 residues. CDR3 DNA: TGCAGTGCTACCCCGACATCCGGGACGGGAAGGGTCTTAGATACGCAGTATTTT. As protein: CSATPTSGTGRVLDTQYF.

This chain links TRBV7-2 with TRBJ2-5; 9 bases line up with TRBD1. J lost 4 bases, V lost 5 bases, and 8 bases had no gene match. The CDR3 has 15 residues. From germline, CDR1 is SGHTA and CDR2 FQGNSA. Here the CDR3 reads CASSPWGTGRETQYF. DNA of the CDR3: TGTGCCAGCAGCCCCTGGGGGACAGGGAGAGAGACCCAGTACTTC.

J is TRBJ2-3 and V is TRBV12-3 or TRBV12-4; TRBD1 agrees at 8 bases. The V segment lost 8 bases and the J segment 3 bases; nucleotides outside the gene matches: 7. The CDR3 is made up of 14 amino acids. As DNA, the CDR3 is TGTGCCAGCGGAAAAGGACAGGGAACAGATACGCAGTATTTT. Its protein is CASGKGQGTDTQYF.

A few counts support this clonotype. The chain combines TRBV4-3 with TRBJ2-1, with 9 nucleotides matching TRBD2. The V segment lost 0 bases and the J segment 8 bases; nucleotides outside the gene matches: 2. CDR3 size: 14 residues. Germline lookup yields CDR1 LGHNA and CDR2 YSLEER. The CDR3 protein is CASSQDRTSDEQFF. As DNA, the CDR3 is TGCGCCAGCAGCCAAGACCGGACTAGCGATGAGCAGTTCTTC.

This chain joins TRBV5-1 and TRBJ2-5; no firm D call. The CDR3 spans 14 residues. The ends were cut back, 0 bases at V and 5 bases at J, with 11 bases in the middle. Germline V gene sequence: CDR1 SGHRS, CDR2 YFSETQ. Here the CDR3 reads CASSLAGPEETQYF. As DNA, the CDR3 is TGCGCCAGCAGCTTGGCTGGACCCGAGGAGACCCAGTACTTC.

The chain combines TRBV7-2 with TRBJ2-4; D is perhaps TRBD2 (5 bases). This CDR3 spans 11 amino acids. The ends were cut back, 5 bases at V and 6 bases at J, with 5 bases in the middle. Germline V gene sequence: CDR1 SGHTA, CDR2 FQGNSA. For the CDR3, the DNA is TGTGCCAGCAGCGCGGGAAACATTCAGTACTTC. It specifies CASSAGNIQYF.

This clonotype showed up just a few times. This chain links TRBV7-2 with TRBJ2-1; 11 bases align to TRBD2. V lost 0 bases to trimming and J lost 4 bases; unmatched junction nucleotides: 5. In germline, CDR1 is SGHTA, CDR2 FQGNSA. This CDR3 contains 17 residues. Here the CDR3 reads CASSLAGTSGAYNEQFF. The CDR3 DNA sequence: TGTGCCAGCAGCTTAGCTGGGACTAGCGGTGCATACAATGAGCAGTTCTTC.

The chain carries TRBV20-1 and TRBJ1-2; D remains ambiguous. CDR3 length equals 17 residues. V lost 0 bases to trimming and J lost 5 bases, with 22 bases between them. CDR1 and CDR2 from the germline V gene are DFQATT and SNEGSKA (reference sequence). This CDR3 reads CSARDRPPSRAYYGYTF. Written as DNA, the CDR3 is TGCAGTGCTAGAGATCGCCCCCCTAGTCGGGCTTATTATGGCTACACCTTC.

This chain links TRBV19 with TRBJ2-3, with TRBD2 matching over 11 bases. Germline CDR1 LNHDA, CDR2 SQIVND (reference sequence). J gave up 5 bases and V 6 bases, and 4 bases lay outside the gene matches. This CDR3 contains 14 residues. In DNA, the CDR3 is TGTGCCAGTAGACTAGCGGGAGAAGGAGATACGCAGTATTTT. It yields the protein CASRLAGEGDTQYF.

The sample holds many counts of this clonotype. The J gene is TRBJ2-2, the V gene TRBV3-1; TRBD2 might be the D (6 bases). CDR1 and CDR2 (germline): LGHDT, YNNKEL (reference sequence). V was shortened by 10 bases and J by 2 bases, with 20 bases between the two germline ends. CDR3 length equals 16 residues. CDR3 sequence: CATTAGGMINTGELFF. In DNA form, the CDR3 reads TGTGCCACCACGGCTGGCGGGATGATTAACACCGGGGAGCTGTTTTTT.

This clonotype was seen a handful of times. The CDR3 DNA reads as TGTGCCAGCAATAAACTGGGGGGAAGCTACGAGCAGTACTTC. Its protein is CASNKLGGSYEQYF. The rearrangement links TRBV5-5 to TRBJ2-7; weak D call: TRBD2 (6 bases). V was shortened by 6 bases and J by 3 bases, with 16 bases between the two germline ends. Per the germline V gene, CDR1 is SGHKS and CDR2 is YYEKEE (reference sequence). This CDR3 spans 14 amino acids.

This clonotype appeared many times. The genes are TRBV6-4 and TRBJ2-1; TRBD2 is a possible D gene (6 bases). The CDR3 length is 14 residues. Germline V lookup: CDR1 MRHNA, CDR2 SNTAGT. Deletions cut 3 bases from V and 7 bases from J, with 13 bases between. The CDR3 DNA is TGTGCCAGCAGTGAGCAGGGAGGAGGGAATGAGCAGTTCTTC. Protein: CASSEQGGGNEQFF.

This clonotype occurred a few times. V and J are TRBV5-5 and TRBJ2-3, with 7 bases lining up with TRBD2. The V gene's germline CDR1 is SGHKS and CDR2 YYEKEE (reference sequence). The CDR3 runs 16 residues. Trimming at V came to 4 bases and at J to 0 bases, leaving 8 bases not matched to a gene. CDR3 in amino acids: CASSTPSGISTDTQYF. For the CDR3, the DNA is TGTGCCAGCAGCACTCCTAGCGGTATAAGCACAGATACGCAGTATTTT.

The DNA of the CDR3 is TGTGCCACCAGTGATCCGGGAGTTGAGCAGTTCTTC. It codes for CATSDPGVEQFF. This chain uses TRBV24-1 with TRBJ2-1; D perhaps matches TRBD2 (6 bases). CDR3 length: 12 residues. Trimming shortened V by 3 bases and J by 9 bases, and 8 bases separated the two germline ends. From germline, CDR1 is KGHDR and CDR2 SFDVKD.

This clonotype was counted only a few times. The CDR3 loop is CASSLGHGRFYEQYF. In DNA, the CDR3 is TGTGCCAGCAGCTTGGGTCACGGCAGATTCTACGAGCAGTACTTC. The rearrangement links TRBV7-2 to TRBJ2-7, with D unclear. Germline lookup yields CDR1 SGHTA and CDR2 FQGNSA. Trimming took off 3 bases at V and 3 bases at J, with 15 bases between the two ends. The length of the CDR3 is 15 residues.

This clonotype appeared a few times. The chain couples TRBV20-1 to TRBJ2-1, with D perhaps TRBD1 (5 bases). CDR3 length: 13 amino acids. V shed 2 bases and J shed 6 bases, with 11 bases lying between them. Germline CDR1 DFQATT, CDR2 SNEGSKA (reference sequence). The CDR3 DNA follows: TGCAGTGCTAGAAATACAGGCTCCAATGAGCAGTTCTTC. This sequence encodes CSARNTGSNEQFF.

This clonotype was seen more than once but under ten times. Sequence at one end of the junction differs from germline and may be a read error. V is TRBV10-3 and J is TRBJ2-1, with TRBD2 as a possible D gene (5 bases). Germline V CDR1 and CDR2: ENHRY, SYGVKD. The CDR3 consists of 14 residues. The CDR3 DNA reads as TGTGCCATCGGTGAGCGGAGCTCCTACAATGAGCAGTTCTTC. Amino acids: CAIGERSSYNEQFF.

This sequence joins TRBV20-1 and TRBJ1-1; D is ambiguous. The CDR3 totals 12 residues. From germline, CDR1 is DFQATT and CDR2 SNEGSKA (reference sequence). V was pared by 6 bases and J by 5 bases, with 13 bases between. The CDR3 nucleotides are TGCAGTGCCTTTCGCGGGGAGACTGAAGCTTTCTTT. Its protein product is CSAFRGETEAFF.

The rearrangement links TRBV15 to TRBJ2-2, with TRBD2 identical over 9 bases. CDR3 size: 17 residues. The germline CDR1 and CDR2 sequences are LNHNV and YYDKDF (reference sequence). Trimming took 4 bases from V and 2 from J; bases not matched to a gene: 8. Written as DNA, the CDR3 is TGTGCCACCAGCACCCGGATGACTAGCGGAAACACCGGGGAGCTGTTTTTT. Its protein product is CATSTRMTSGNTGELFF.

The chain is built from TRBV10-3 and TRBJ2-5; 7 nucleotides match TRBD2. The germline V gene has CDR1 ENHRY and CDR2 SYGVKD. J gave up 5 bases and V 8 bases, and 5 bases lay outside the gene matches. This CDR3 spans 12 amino acids. This CDR3 reads CAIGAGAETQYF. Here the CDR3 DNA reads TGTGCCATCGGGGCGGGAGCGGAGACCCAGTACTTC.

This clonotype was seen many times. The CDR3 sequence: CASSLSSGGPADTQYF. CDR3 DNA sequence: TGTGCCAGCAGTTTATCGTCGGGAGGGCCAGCAGATACGCAGTATTTT. This chain connects TRBV27 to TRBJ2-3, with 8 nucleotides matching TRBD2. Germline-derived CDR1 and CDR2 are MNHEY and SMNVEV (reference sequence). With V trimmed by 0 bases and J by 4 bases, 6 bases remained unmatched. The CDR3 is made up of 16 amino acids.

The V gene is TRBV15, the J gene TRBJ1-1; unclear D gene. The germline gives CDR1 LNHNV, CDR2 YYDKDF (reference sequence). V lost 5 bases to trimming and J lost 0 bases, with 16 bases between them. The CDR3 is made up of 16 amino acids. CDR3 region: CATSLSPRSMNTEAFF. As DNA, the CDR3 is TGTGCCACCAGCCTCTCGCCACGAAGCATGAACACTGAAGCTTTCTTT.

This clonotype has just a few counts. The chain is built from TRBV29-1 and TRBJ1-2, with D unresolved. CDR1 SQVTM and CDR2 ANQGSEA come from the germline V gene. The V end lost 2 bases, the J end lost 4 bases, and 14 bases lay between the germline ends. The CDR3 has 14 residues. Here the CDR3 reads CSVESFEASYGYTF. In DNA form, the CDR3 reads TGCAGCGTTGAATCCTTCGAGGCGAGCTATGGCTACACCTTC.

This clonotype was recorded at least ten times. The chain uses TRBV12-3 or TRBV12-4 and TRBJ2-1; D gene uncertain. The CDR3 length is 16 residues. The V gene lost 5 bases and the J gene lost 5 bases, with 19 bases spanning the gap. CDR3 loop: CASSEPGGVFNNEQFF. CDR3 nucleotide sequence: TGTGCCAGCAGTGAACCCGGTGGAGTGTTCAACAATGAGCAGTTCTTC.

In its sample, this clonotype was seen many times. V is TRBV20-1 and J is TRBJ2-7, with D hard to call. The germline V and J ends were trimmed by 4 bases and 2 bases, with 6 bases remaining between them. CDR3 length: 11 residues. Germline V gives CDR1 DFQATT, CDR2 SNEGSKA (reference sequence). For the CDR3, the DNA is TGCAGTGCTACCACGGCCTACGAGCAGTACTTC. Encoded protein: CSATTAYEQYF.

In this sample, this clonotype turned up a few times. The V call is TRBV10-3, the J call TRBJ2-1; TRBD1 agrees at 7 bases. Germline assignment: CDR1 ENHRY and CDR2 SYGVKD. V was pared by 0 bases and J by 13 bases, with 6 bases of the junction left unmatched. This CDR3 is 13 amino acids long. CDR3 region: CAISESGDSPQFF. CDR3 DNA: TGTGCCATCAGTGAGTCGGGGGACAGCCCACAGTTCTTC.

This clonotype was observed a handful of times. The chain employs TRBV7-6 and TRBJ2-1; D not certain. CDR1 is SGHVS and CDR2 is FNYEAQ in the germline V gene. This CDR3 spans 15 amino acids. The ends were cut back, 5 bases at V and 0 bases at J, with 11 bases in the middle. The CDR3 DNA sequence: TGTGCCAGCAGCCTCAGGTCGGGCTCCTACAATGAGCAGTTCTTC. The encoded protein is CASSLRSGSYNEQFF.

This clonotype was detected only once. The genes are TRBV3-1 and TRBJ2-2; TRBD1 is a possible D gene (6 bases). The germline CDR1 and CDR2 sequences are LGHDT and YNNKEL (reference sequence). With 7 bases removed from V and 7 bases from J, the gap between germline ends came to 16 bases. CDR3 length: 14 residues. The CDR3 reads CASTRTVYDGELFF. CDR3 bases: TGTGCCAGCACCCGGACAGTGTACGACGGGGAGCTGTTTTTT. The entire variable domain, with the rest obtained from reference TRBV3-1 and TRBJ2-2, is as follows: DTAVSQTPKYLVTQMGNDKSIKCEQNLGHDTMYWYKQDSKKFLKIMFSYNNKELIINETVPNRFSPKSPDKAHLNLHINSLELGDSAVYFCASTRTVYDGELFFGEGSRLTVL.